Below are 27 T cell receptor beta chains sequenced from a single sample in a study of T cell repertoires in cytomegalovirus infection. TCRdb passed the reads through MiXCR, listing each CDR3 protein once. The top ten clones hold about 24% of a sample with 450,000 to 550,000 distinct CDR3 sequences, about 15% of them seen once. The sample was CD8+ T cells from PBMCs. These receptors all stem from a human donor in good health (CMV status not recorded). Some clones in this sample may be carry-over from other donors' samples.

The table lists this clonotype with a few counts. V gene TRBV7-8 combines with J gene TRBJ1-2; no clear D gene. The CDR3 sequence is 14 residues long. Between the trimmed V and J ends, which lost 6 bases and 6 bases, there was a span of 17 bases. Germline CDR1 SGHVS, CDR2 FQNEAQ. In DNA, the CDR3 is TGTGCCAGCAGTTCCCCGGACCGAGGCCATGGCTACACCTTC. It is translated as CASSSPDRGHGYTF. Drawing the rest from reference TRBV7-8 and TRBJ1-2, the complete variable domain is GAGVSQSPRYKVAKRGQDVALRCDPISGHVSLFWYQQALGQGPEFLTYFQNEAQLDKSGLPSDRFFAERPEGSVSTLKIQRTQQEDSAVYLCASSSPDRGHGYTFGSGTRLTVV.

This clonotype came up a few times. This chain links TRBV24-1 with TRBJ1-2; TRBD1 is a possible D gene (6 bases). Trimming took off 7 bases at V and 8 bases at J, with 10 bases between the two ends. This CDR3 is built from 11 residues. Germline lookup yields CDR1 KGHDR and CDR2 SFDVKD. This chain's CDR3 is CATSGGLGYTF. The CDR3 nucleotides are TGTGCCACCAGCGGGGGCCTCGGCTACACCTTC.

J is TRBJ2-7 and V is TRBV5-1; TRBD2 agrees at 10 bases. CDR1 SGHRS and CDR2 YFSETQ come from the germline V gene. This CDR3 spans 15 amino acids. J was trimmed by 1 base and V by 2 bases; bases with no gene match: 3. The CDR3 here is CASSFSGGPSYEQYF. The CDR3 DNA reads as TGCGCCAGCAGCTTTAGCGGGGGGCCTTCCTACGAGCAGTACTTC.

The CDR3 DNA reads as TGTGCCAGCAGTTTAACAGGGATCTATGGCTACACCTTC. Its translation is CASSLTGIYGYTF. The J gene is TRBJ1-2, the V gene TRBV27; TRBD1 might be the D (6 bases). Per germline, CDR1 MNHEY and CDR2 SMNVEV (reference sequence). The CDR3 is made up of 13 amino acids. V dropped 2 bases and J dropped 4 bases, with 8 bases sitting between them.

There are a few counts of this clonotype. The rearrangement joins TRBV29-1 to TRBJ2-7, with D unclear. CDR3 size: 11 residues. Germline V gene sequence: CDR1 SQVTM, CDR2 ANQGSEA. V was clipped by 5 bases and J by 3 bases, with 8 bases between them. The CDR3: CSVLASYEQYF. The DNA for the CDR3 is TGCAGCGTTTTGGCTAGCTACGAGCAGTACTTC.

The sample holds a few counts of this clonotype. The rearrangement links TRBV6-1 to TRBJ1-1; 8 positions agree with TRBD1. The CDR3 is 16 residues long. Trimming at V came to 3 bases and at J to 1 base, leaving 7 bases not matched to a gene. CDR1 and CDR2 from the germline V gene are MNHNS and SASEGT. The CDR3 region is CASSDLTGGPNTEAFF. The CDR3 nucleotides are TGTGCCAGCAGTGACCTAACAGGGGGACCGAACACTGAAGCTTTCTTT.

This clonotype was seen many times. The chain carries TRBV7-9 and TRBJ1-1; the match to TRBD1 covers 8 bases. Per germline, CDR1 SEHNR and CDR2 FQNEAQ (reference sequence). The trim removed 4 bases at V and 4 bases at J, leaving 11 bases unmatched. The CDR3 has 16 amino acids. The CDR3 DNA is TGTGCCAGCAGCTCGCCCCGGACAGGGTTGGGCACTGAAGCTTTCTTT. It translates to CASSSPRTGLGTEAFF.

V gene TRBV9 combines with J gene TRBJ2-5; 9 bases are a match to TRBD2. CDR1 SGDLS and CDR2 YYNGEE come from the germline V gene. V was pared by 4 bases and J by 1 base, with 8 bases of the junction left unmatched. The CDR3 is 16 amino acids. In DNA form, the CDR3 reads TGTGCCAGCAGCCCCCTAGCGGGGTCGGGCCAAGAGACCCAGTACTTC. Translation gives CASSPLAGSGQETQYF.

The chain carries TRBV27 and TRBJ2-7, with D unresolved. Trimming cost V 2 bases and J 6 bases, with 14 bases left between them. The CDR3 spans 14 residues. The V gene's germline CDR1 is MNHEY and CDR2 SMNVEV (reference sequence). Here the CDR3 DNA reads TGTGCCAGCAGTTTAAGTGTCAGATTTTTCGAGCAGTACTTC. It encodes CASSLSVRFFEQYF.

This clonotype was counted many times. V gene TRBV7-9 combines with J gene TRBJ2-7; 8 bases align to TRBD2. Germline CDR1 SEHNR, CDR2 FQNEAQ (reference sequence). CDR3 length equals 16 residues. V trimming: 5 bases; J trimming: 2 bases; junction bases outside the gene matches: 11. CDR3 nucleotides: TGTGCCAGCAGCCCGACTAGCGCTGGGGATCCCTACGAGCAGTACTTC. Encoded protein: CASSPTSAGDPYEQYF. Together with reference TRBV7-9 and TRBJ2-7, the CDR3 gives the full variable domain: DTGVSQNPRHKITKRGQNVTFRCDPISEHNRLYWYRQTLGQGPEFLTYFQNEAQLEKSRLLSDRFSAERPKGSFSTLEIQRTEQGDSAMYLCASSPTSAGDPYEQYFGPGTRLTVT.

In this sample, this clonotype turned up many times. V is TRBV19 and J is TRBJ1-4; unclear D gene. V was shortened by 7 bases and J by 0 bases, with 21 bases between the two germline ends. The germline CDR1 and CDR2 sequences are LNHDA and SQIVND (reference sequence). The CDR3 contains 18 residues. In DNA, the CDR3 is TGTGCCAGTACCGAGGTCTCCGAAGCCCATGCAACTAATGAAAAACTGTTTTTT. This gives the protein CASTEVSEAHATNEKLFF.

This clonotype was counted ten times or more. V is TRBV6-1 and J is TRBJ1-5; no firm D call. The V and J ends lost 0 bases and 3 bases respectively, with 18 bases between them. Germline CDR1 and CDR2: MNHNS and SASEGT. The CDR3 totals 18 residues. The CDR3 nucleotides read TGTGCCAGCAGTGAAGCGCCCGCTAGGGCACCGATCAATCAGCCCCAGCATTTT. This gives the protein CASSEAPARAPINQPQHF.

Only a few counts were recorded for this clonotype. The chain links TRBV11-2 to TRBJ2-5; unclear D gene. The germline V gene has CDR1 SGHAT and CDR2 FQNNGV. There are 14 residues in the CDR3. The V end lost 3 bases, the J end lost 0 bases, and 8 bases lay between the germline ends. The CDR3 region has the DNA TGTGCCAGCAGCTTGGTTGGCCACCAAGAGACCCAGTACTTC. It codes for CASSLVGHQETQYF.

This clonotype was seen a handful of times. This rearrangement joins TRBV19 to TRBJ1-5; tentatively, D is TRBD1 (6 bases). The germline V gene encodes CDR1 LNHDA and CDR2 SQIVND (reference sequence). Trimming took 6 bases from V and 4 from J, leaving 13 bases between them. This CDR3 spans 14 amino acids. This chain's CDR3 is CASSRDNPNQPQHF. The CDR3 DNA reads as TGTGCCAGTAGCCGGGACAATCCGAATCAGCCCCAGCATTTT.

The rearrangement uses TRBV18 and TRBJ2-3, with TRBD2 as a possible D gene (5 bases). The V end lost 0 bases, the J end lost 11 bases, and 21 bases lay between the germline ends. CDR1 KGHSH and CDR2 LQKENI come from the germline V gene. The CDR3 has 16 amino acids. CDR3 sequence: CASSPPGGRAGMEQYF. The CDR3 bases are TGTGCCAGCTCACCACCGGGCGGGCGCGCGGGTATGGAGCAGTATTTT.

This clonotype occurred a few times. The chain couples TRBV20-1 to TRBJ2-1; TRBD2 matches 9 bases. Per germline, CDR1 DFQATT and CDR2 SNEGSKA (reference sequence). The CDR3 consists of 15 residues. The trim removed 4 bases at V and 0 bases at J, leaving 4 bases unmatched. CDR3 sequence (DNA): TGCAGTGCTACGGGACTAGCATTCTCCTACAATGAGCAGTTCTTC. Translated, it gives CSATGLAFSYNEQFF.

This clonotype was seen at least ten times. The rearrangement joins TRBV10-3 to TRBJ1-5; 8 bases fit TRBD1. The germline V gene has CDR1 ENHRY and CDR2 SYGVKD. Trimming at V came to 6 bases and at J to 4 bases, leaving 8 bases not matched to a gene. The CDR3 runs 15 residues. For the CDR3, the DNA is TGTGCCATCAGCACTGACAGGGGTAGGAATCAGCCCCAGCATTTT. It encodes CAISTDRGRNQPQHF.

The chain's CDR3 is CASSLIASSYNSPLHF. The CDR3 nucleotides read TGTGCCAGCAGCTTAATCGCCAGCTCCTATAATTCACCCCTCCACTTT. The rearrangement uses TRBV7-6 and TRBJ1-6; D unresolved. Trimming removed 2 bases from V and 0 bases from J, with 8 bases in between. Germline V gives CDR1 SGHVS, CDR2 FNYEAQ. The CDR3 contains 16 residues.

There are many counts of this clonotype. V gene TRBV28 combines with J gene TRBJ1-5; 11 nucleotides line up with TRBD1. V gave up 3 bases and J gave up 2 bases; unmatched junction bases: 12. This CDR3 region has 19 residues. The germline V gene has CDR1 MDHEN and CDR2 SYDVKM. The CDR3 protein is CASSLEWGTGGGGNQPQHF. In DNA, the CDR3 is TGTGCCAGCAGTTTGGAGTGGGGGACAGGGGGTGGTGGCAATCAGCCCCAGCATTTT.

The chain combines TRBV6-2 or TRBV6-3 with TRBJ2-1, with 7 bases that match TRBD1. From germline, CDR1 is MNHEY and CDR2 SVGEGT. CDR3 length: 14 amino acids. Trimming took 6 bases from V and 8 from J; bases not matched to a gene: 10. The CDR3 region has the DNA TGTGCCAGCAGAATCCTGACAGGGTTGGATGAGCAGTTCTTC. Its translation: CASRILTGLDEQFF.

This chain links TRBV4-1 with TRBJ2-7, with no clear D. The V end lost 1 base, the J end lost 2 bases, and 6 bases lay between the germline ends. CDR1 and CDR2 (germline): MGHRA, YSYEKL. The CDR3 loop spans 13 amino acids. CDR3 amino acids: CASSQVTTYEQYF. The CDR3, as DNA: TGCGCCAGCAGCCAAGTCACCACCTACGAGCAGTACTTC.

This clonotype was counted many times. The gene calls are TRBV7-8 and TRBJ2-2; D is perhaps TRBD2 (6 bases). Trimming removed 2 bases from V and 3 bases from J, with 10 bases in between. Germline assignment: CDR1 SGHVS and CDR2 FQNEAQ. The CDR3 sequence is 15 residues long. The CDR3 nucleotides are TGTGCCAGCAGCTTACCCGGGGAGGACACCGGGGAGCTGTTTTTT. Its protein is CASSLPGEDTGELFF.

This clonotype came up a few times. The rearrangement links TRBV10-3 to TRBJ2-3; 7 positions match TRBD2. After removal of 7 bases from V and 1 base from J, the junction contained 2 bases not matched to a gene. Per the germline V gene, CDR1 is ENHRY and CDR2 is SYGVKD. CDR3 length equals 13 residues. This CDR3 reads CAINRGGTDTQYF. The CDR3 DNA is TGTGCCATCAACCGGGGGGGCACAGATACGCAGTATTTT.

This chain joins TRBV27 and TRBJ1-6; D not certain. CDR3 length equals 13 residues. Trimming stripped 5 bases from V and 9 bases from J, with 11 bases between. Germline V gives CDR1 MNHEY, CDR2 SMNVEV (reference sequence). The CDR3 coding sequence is TGTGCCAGCAGTGGTGCTTTAGGTTCACCCCTCCACTTT. Its protein product is CASSGALGSPLHF.

This clonotype was recorded a few times. This rearrangement joins TRBV20-1 to TRBJ2-6; the match to TRBD2 covers 7 bases. Per germline, CDR1 DFQATT and CDR2 SNEGSKA (reference sequence). The CDR3 extends over 14 amino acids. The CDR3 DNA reads as TGCAGCTCGCGGGAGAGCTCTGGGGCCAACGTCCTGACTTTC. Translation gives CSSRESSGANVLTF.

J is TRBJ1-2 and V is TRBV12-3 or TRBV12-4; D is unresolved. The CDR3 contains 14 residues. V lost 7 bases to trimming and J lost 2 bases, with 14 bases between them. The CDR3 sequence: CASTPGFSNYGYTF. In nucleotides, the CDR3 is TGTGCCAGCACCCCAGGTTTCTCGAACTATGGCTACACCTTC.

The V and J genes are TRBV15 and TRBJ1-2; the D is unclear. This CDR3 has 12 residues. V was cut by 0 bases and J by 8 bases, with 7 bases left in between. The germline V gene has CDR1 LNHNV and CDR2 YYDKDF (reference sequence). For the CDR3, the DNA is TGTGCCACCAGCAGAGATCGAAAGGGCTACACCTTC. This sequence encodes CATSRDRKGYTF.